The T cell receptor beta chain described here comes from a study of shared clonotypes between healthy human individuals. CDR1 LGHNT and CDR2 FRNRAP come from the germline V gene. With V trimmed by 0 bases and J by 14 bases, 3 bases remained unmatched. The CDR3 sequence is 11 residues long. The authors distributed each subset's genomic DNA evenly over several immunoSEQ plates. Some clones are missing from TCRdb's copy, which holds only in-frame ones; the method was immunoSEQ multiplex PCR. This repertoire shows approximately 2.5 million clones, over 85% found once; its top ten account for around 0.15%.

The sequencing input was naive CD4+ T cells sorted from blood. Subset in this sample: CD45RA+ positively selected. The chain employs TRBV12-5 and TRBJ1-2; 7 bases line up with TRBD1. This TCR derives from a man younger than 35 in good health. The CDR3 region has the DNA TGTGCTAGTGGTTTGGTTGGACAGGTGACCTTC. Residues: CASGLVGQVTF. The full variable domain, completed using reference TRBV12-5 and TRBJ1-2, is DARVTQTPRHKVTEMGQEVTMRCQPILGHNTVFWYRQTMMQGLELLAYFRNRAPLDDSGMPKDRFSAEMPDATLATLKIQPSEPRDSAVYFCASGLVGQVTFGSGTRLTVV.